This section outlines one T cell receptor (beta chain) sequence together with its context. From germline, CDR1 is DFQATT and CDR2 SNEGSKA (reference sequence). V lost 1 base and J 2 bases, leaving 10 bases between the germline ends. CDR3 length: 14 residues. Healthy Caucasians provided all donations. These data come from a study of identical twins. Unique molecular identifiers were present on cDNA, and template switching added a universal primer site. From the 5' RACE reads, TCRdb called clonotypes with MiXCR, one entry per CDR3 protein. This table holds 1.5 million to 2 million distinct CDR3 sequences, 25% to 35% found once.

J is TRBJ2-3 and V is TRBV20-1; D remains ambiguous. Input material: cord blood. This TCR was recovered from a newborn girl in good health. Here the CDR3 reads CSARARRSTDTQYF. Here the CDR3 DNA reads TGCAGTGCTAGAGCCCGGCGCTCCACAGATACGCAGTATTTT.